These 5 T cell receptor beta chains share one sample of origin, sequenced in a study of blood T cells in healthy people across ages (dated by TCRdb to between 2015 and 2016). Libraries were prepared through 5' RACE. Sequencer: Illumina HiSeq 2500. The second PCR ran for roughly 7 to 11 cycles and used a J-beta primer mix along with a sample-barcoded 5' primer. TCRdb ran its own pipeline on the public reads, namely fastp trimming at Q25 and MiXCR clone calling, and kept in-frame beta chains. Here each entry gathers all rows of one CDR3 protein and keeps the most common genes and DNA. The sample table contains about 800,000 distinct CDR3 sequences; only one count was recorded for 20% to 25% of them. 3% to 4% of the sample is held by the ten biggest clonotypes. The same specimen was also included in a second study, on T cells of mothers and their children.

The sample was blood. The receptors derive from a boy younger than 18 in good health.

J is TRBJ2-1 and V is TRBV28; TRBD2 agrees at 8 bases. The CDR3 loop spans 14 amino acids. Germline loops: CDR1 MDHEN, CDR2 SYDVKM. Trimming cost V 5 bases and J 6 bases; bases outside gene matches: 6. The CDR3 DNA reads TGTGCCAGCAGTCCAGCGGGAGCTAGCAATGAGCAGTTCTTC. Its protein is CASSPAGASNEQFF.

This chain connects TRBV5-1 to TRBJ2-5; 7 bases fit TRBD2. Losses at the gene ends were 4 bases for V and 2 bases for J; bases not matched to a gene: 8. The CDR3 is 15 amino acids. Germline V gene data show CDR1 as SGHRS and CDR2 as YFSETQ. In nucleotides, the CDR3 is TGCGCCAGCAGCCTTCGGACTAGAGGTCAAGAGACCCAGTACTTC. Encoded protein: CASSLRTRGQETQYF.

Worth noting for this clonotype: At one boundary the junction diverges from the germline segment, which might be a read error. This chain uses TRBV2 with TRBJ2-7; a possible D gene is TRBD2 (5 bases). This CDR3 has 15 residues. From germline, CDR1 is SNHLY and CDR2 FYNNEI. The CDR3 is CASSEFAGSSYDQYF. The CDR3 DNA reads as TGTGCCAGCAGTGAATTTGCGGGTAGCTCCTACGACCAGTACTTC.

This chain links TRBV28 with TRBJ2-7, with TRBD1 matching over 8 bases. This CDR3 has 16 residues. The V gene's germline CDR1 is MDHEN and CDR2 SYDVKM. Trimming at V came to 0 bases and at J to 1 base, leaving 5 bases not matched to a gene. The CDR3 sequence is CASSLWSGGFSYEQYF. Here the CDR3 DNA reads TGTGCCAGCAGTTTATGGTCAGGGGGCTTTTCCTACGAGCAGTACTTC.

As concerns this clonotype: The conserved phenylalanine or tryptophan normally closing the CDR3 is absent here, so this likely arose from a read error. The genes are TRBV12-3 or TRBV12-4 and TRBJ1-2; D unresolved. This CDR3 comprises 15 residues. V shed 3 bases and J shed 4 bases, with 15 bases lying between them. CDR3 DNA sequence: TGTGCCAGCAGTTTTTTAGACTCGAGCAGCTATGGCTACACCTCC. Protein sequence: CASSFLDSSSYGYTS.